The TCR beta chain under discussion was sequenced for a study of control samples from healthy donors and cancer patients. TCRdb's table, derived via immunoSEQ multiplex PCR, lists solely in-frame clones and lacks some. The table has about 84,000 clones, roughly 91% seen once. With 4 bases removed from V and 5 bases from J, the gap between germline ends came to 18 bases. CDR1 LNHDA and CDR2 SQIVND come from the germline V gene (reference sequence). CDR3 length equals 16 residues. The clonotype originates from a man aged 50 to 59 in good health. Sequenced sample: blood. The chain carries TRBV19 and TRBJ1-5, with a weak D call TRBD1 (6 bases). CDR3 sequence: CASSKGHPEGYQPQHF. DNA of the CDR3: TGTGCCAGTAGTAAGGGACACCCGGAGGGCTATCAGCCCCAGCATTTT.